One and the same sample provided the 27 T cell receptor beta chains below, sequenced in a study of graft-versus-host responses after intestinal transplantation. Assay: immunoSEQ multiplex PCR; the TCRdb copy retains only in-frame clones and omits some. Of around 110,000 clones in the sample, roughly 87% were seen once. No antigen has been assigned to these receptors. This specimen consisted of unstimulated CD4+ T cells sorted from spleen or lymph node cells, obtained before transplant. Receptors were obtained from a human donor who was the organ donor for an intestinal transplant.

This sequence joins TRBV5-4 and TRBJ2-1, with 14 bases that match TRBD2. V shed 4 bases and J 9 bases; nucleotides not matched to a gene: 6. There are 15 residues in the CDR3. Germline V gene lookup returns CDR1 SGHNT and CDR2 YYREEE (reference sequence). The CDR3 sequence is CASSLRLAGGGEQFF. In nucleotides, the CDR3 is TGTGCCAGCAGCCTAAGACTAGCGGGAGGGGGTGAGCAGTTCTTC.

The CDR3 nucleotides read TGTGCCAGCAGCTTTGGGACGGGCTATGGCTACACCTTC. Encoded protein: CASSFGTGYGYTF. This rearrangement joins TRBV5-4 to TRBJ1-2, with D possibly TRBD1 on 5 matching bases. V gave up 2 bases and J gave up 4 bases, with 9 bases separating them. The CDR3 length is 13 residues. Germline CDR1 is SGHNT and CDR2 is YYREEE (reference sequence).

The chain carries TRBV7-9 and TRBJ1-6, with 9 positions matching TRBD1. This CDR3 has 15 residues. The trim removed 5 bases at V and 10 bases at J, leaving 9 bases unmatched. Germline V gene lookup returns CDR1 SEHNR and CDR2 FQNEAQ (reference sequence). CDR3 in DNA: TGTGCCAGCAGCCCCCGGACAGGGGAAAGATCACCCCTCCACTTT. Its translation: CASSPRTGERSPLHF. Filled out from reference TRBV7-9 and TRBJ1-6, the complete variable domain reads DTGVSQNPRHKITKRGQNVTFRCDPISEHNRLYWYRQTLGQGPEFLTYFQNEAQLEKSRLLSDRFSAERPKGSFSTLEIQRTEQGDSAMYLCASSPRTGERSPLHFGNGTRLTVT.

This clone occurred once. The V and J genes are TRBV27 and TRBJ1-2; TRBD1 matches at 7 bases. CDR1 and CDR2 from the germline V gene are MNHEY and SMNVEV (reference sequence). J gave up 7 bases and V 1 base, and 9 bases lay outside the gene matches. This CDR3 region has 15 residues. In DNA form, the CDR3 reads TGTGCCAGCAGTTTATGGCCACCGGGACAGTTTGGCTACACCTTC. This encodes CASSLWPPGQFGYTF.

V usage is TRBV7-9 and J usage is TRBJ2-3; tentatively, D is TRBD2 (6 bases). V lost 0 bases and J 2 bases, leaving 12 bases between the germline ends. The CDR3 extends over 16 amino acids. The V gene's germline CDR1 is SEHNR and CDR2 FQNEAQ (reference sequence). The CDR3 here is CASSLAASENTDTQYF. CDR3 bases: TGTGCCAGCAGCTTAGCGGCTAGCGAGAACACAGATACGCAGTATTTT.

The V gene is TRBV9, the J gene TRBJ1-1, with D uncertain. Trimming cost V 0 bases and J 3 bases, with 12 bases left between them. Germline-derived CDR1 and CDR2 are SGDLS and YYNGEE. This CDR3 spans 15 amino acids. The CDR3 coding sequence is TGTGCCAGCAGCGTAGGAAGGCCGGGAGACACTGAAGCTTTCTTT. This sequence encodes CASSVGRPGDTEAFF.

The rearrangement uses TRBV11-3 and TRBJ2-3; 7 bases agree with TRBD1. Germline V gene sequence: CDR1 SGHNT, CDR2 YENEEA. With V trimmed by 8 bases and J by 0 bases, 11 bases remained unmatched. This CDR3 has 16 residues. Here the CDR3 DNA reads TGTGCCAGCTCTCCCCGTACAGGGGTGAGCACAGATACGCAGTATTTT. Protein sequence: CASSPRTGVSTDTQYF.

The chain employs TRBV5-1 and TRBJ1-1, with D perhaps matching TRBD1 (6 bases). The CDR3 sequence is 14 residues long. Germline loops: CDR1 SGHRS, CDR2 YFSETQ. Trimming stripped 2 bases from V and 1 base from J, with 9 bases between. The CDR3 DNA sequence: TGCGCCAGCAGCTTCGGGACAAAGAACACTGAAGCTTTCTTT. Translated, it gives CASSFGTKNTEAFF.

The chain uses TRBV6-6 and TRBJ1-1; D is undetermined. Germline CDR1 and CDR2: MNHNY and SVGAGI (reference sequence). The CDR3 sequence is 13 residues long. V was trimmed by 6 bases and J by 3 bases, leaving 11 bases between them. This CDR3 reads CASRFWGYTEAFF. Written as DNA, the CDR3 is TGTGCCAGCAGGTTTTGGGGTTACACTGAAGCTTTCTTT.

V is TRBV7-2 and J is TRBJ2-1, with TRBD2 matching 10 bases. In germline, CDR1 is SGHTA, CDR2 FQGNSA. Trimming removed 4 bases from V and 4 bases from J; junction bases left unmatched: 4. CDR3 length: 15 amino acids. CDR3 in DNA: TGTGCCAGCAGCTCCGGGACTAGCGCATACAATGAGCAGTTCTTC. This gives the protein CASSSGTSAYNEQFF. Combining the CDR3 with reference TRBV7-2 and TRBJ2-1 gives the whole variable domain GAGVSQSPSNKVTEKGKDVELRCDPISGHTALYWYRQSLGQGLEFLIYFQGNSAPDKSGLPSDRFSAERTGGSVSTLTIQRTQQEDSAVYLCASSSGTSAYNEQFFGPGTRLTVL.

The genes are TRBV9 and TRBJ2-2, with D unclear. V shed 0 bases and J shed 4 bases, with 4 bases lying between them. Germline-derived CDR1 and CDR2 are SGDLS and YYNGEE. The CDR3 sequence is 13 residues long. The CDR3 is CASSVVFTGELFF. The CDR3 DNA is TGTGCCAGCAGCGTAGTTTTCACCGGGGAGCTGTTTTTT.

This chain uses TRBV15 with TRBJ2-1, with D perhaps TRBD1 (6 bases). Germline CDR1 reads LNHNV; CDR2 reads YYDKDF (reference sequence). The CDR3 is 17 residues long. V gave up 1 base and J gave up 9 bases, with 22 bases separating them. The CDR3 reads CATSRALGDPGVSEQFF. For the CDR3, the DNA is TGTGCCACCAGCAGAGCCCTGGGGGACCCAGGGGTTTCTGAGCAGTTCTTC. The variable domain in full, completed from reference TRBV15 and TRBJ2-1, reads DAMVIQNPRYQVTQFGKPVTLSCSQTLNHNVMYWYQQKSSQAPKLLFHYYDKDFNNEADTPDNFQSRRPNTSFCFLDIRSPGLGDTAMYLCATSRALGDPGVSEQFFGPGTRLTVL.

This sequence joins TRBV4-2 and TRBJ2-4, with TRBD2 matching over 7 bases. CDR1 and CDR2 from the germline V gene are LGHNA and YNFKEQ. The CDR3 runs 19 residues. V shed 2 bases, J shed 8 bases, and the junction held 21 bases outside the gene matches. CDR3 region: CASSQIKTGSGKNKDIQYF. In DNA form, the CDR3 reads TGTGCCAGCAGCCAAATCAAGACTGGGAGCGGGAAAAATAAAGACATTCAGTACTTC.

CDR3 in DNA: TGTGCCAGCAGTGGGGGACAGGGCAATCAGCCCCAGCATTTT. It specifies CASSGGQGNQPQHF. The V call is TRBV2, the J call TRBJ1-5; 8 nucleotides agree with TRBD1. V lost 4 bases, J lost 2 bases, and 1 base stayed unmatched. The CDR3 length is 14 residues. CDR1 SNHLY and CDR2 FYNNEI come from the germline V gene.

The CDR3 region is CASSLQPRVYEQYF. The CDR3 DNA reads TGTGCCAGCTCACTGCAACCTCGCGTCTACGAGCAGTACTTC. The V call is TRBV18, the J call TRBJ2-7; D remains unclear. The CDR3 loop spans 14 amino acids. Germline V gene data show CDR1 as KGHSH and CDR2 as LQKENI. The ends were cut back, 4 bases at V and 3 bases at J, with 13 bases in the middle.

The V and J genes are TRBV6-5 and TRBJ2-3; perhaps TRBD1 as D (6 bases). The CDR3 consists of 15 residues. CDR1 MNHEY and CDR2 SVGAGI come from the germline V gene. V was pared by 2 bases and J by 4 bases, with 13 bases between. The CDR3 bases are TGTGCCAGCAGTTACGGAGACAGGTGGGCAGATACGCAGTATTTT. Translation: CASSYGDRWADTQYF.

This clone was seen a few times. The V gene is TRBV2, the J gene TRBJ1-6; no clear D. CDR3 size: 11 residues. CDR1 SNHLY and CDR2 FYNNEI come from the germline V gene. V was pared by 3 bases and J by 9 bases, with 3 bases between. CDR3 coding DNA: TGTGCCAGCAGTGAGGGTTCACCCCTCCACTTT. This translates into CASSEGSPLHF.

V gene TRBV5-1 combines with J gene TRBJ1-4, with 8 bases fitting TRBD1. Germline V gene data show CDR1 as SGHRS and CDR2 as YFSETQ. V was pared by 2 bases and J by 6 bases, with 6 bases of the junction left unmatched. There are 15 residues in the CDR3. The CDR3 region is CASSLLTGGDEKLFF. CDR3 nucleotide sequence: TGCGCCAGCAGCTTACTAACAGGGGGAGATGAAAAACTGTTTTTT.

The chain recombines TRBV6-1 with TRBJ1-2; D ambiguous. V was clipped by 5 bases and J by 8 bases, with 12 bases between them. The CDR3 is 12 amino acids. The germline V gene has CDR1 MNHNS and CDR2 SASEGT. In nucleotides, the CDR3 is TGTGCCAGCAGTTCCCCGGAGAGGGGCTACACCTTC. It translates to CASSSPERGYTF.

The rearrangement joins TRBV30 to TRBJ1-1, with D hard to call. Germline V gene data show CDR1 as GTSNPN and CDR2 as SVGIG (reference sequence). V was trimmed by 0 bases and J by 11 bases, leaving 13 bases between them. The CDR3 sequence is 12 residues long. CDR3 in amino acids: CAWSVRPQPAFF. CDR3 sequence (DNA): TGTGCCTGGAGTGTACGGCCCCAACCGGCTTTCTTT. Supplemented by reference TRBV30 and TRBJ1-1, the full variable domain reads SQTIHQWPATLVQPVGSPLSLECTVEGTSNPNLYWYRQAAGRGLQLLFYSVGIGQISSEVPQNLSASRPQDRQFILSSKKLLLSDSGFYLCAWSVRPQPAFFGQGTRLTVV.

Concerning this clone itself: The same CDR3 is also encoded by other DNA sequences in this sample. The gene calls are TRBV19 and TRBJ1-2; 9 bases match TRBD1. The J segment lost 4 bases and the V segment lost 8 bases, leaving 8 bases of the junction unmatched. The length of the CDR3 is 14 residues. Germline V lookup: CDR1 LNHDA, CDR2 SQIVND (reference sequence). The CDR3 DNA reads TGTGCCAGTCACGGACAGGGGATTCCCTATGGCTACACCTTC. Translated: CASHGQGIPYGYTF.

The rearrangement joins TRBV5-6 to TRBJ2-5; D may match TRBD1 or TRBD2 (5 bases each). This CDR3 is built from 13 residues. Per the germline V gene, CDR1 is SGHDT and CDR2 is YYEEEE. Trimming pared 4 bases from V and 5 bases from J, leaving 12 bases between. For the CDR3, the DNA is TGTGCCAGCAGCAAAACAGGACTGGAGACCCAGTACTTC. Residues: CASSKTGLETQYF. The whole variable domain, remainder taken from reference TRBV5-6 and TRBJ2-5, is DAGVTQSPTHLIKTRGQQVTLRCSPKSGHDTVSWYQQALGQGPQFIFQYYEEEERQRGNFPDRFSGHQFPNYSSELNVNALLLGDSALYLCASSKTGLETQYFGPGTRLLVL.

The chain links TRBV18 to TRBJ1-1, with D hard to call. CDR1 is KGHSH and CDR2 is LQKENI in the germline V gene. The CDR3 length is 13 residues. The V and J ends lost 1 base and 1 base respectively, with 4 bases between them. The CDR3 reads CASSPRGNTEAFF. The CDR3 region has the DNA TGTGCCAGCTCACCACGGGGGAACACTGAAGCTTTCTTT.

The J gene is TRBJ2-5, the V gene TRBV4-2; 8 bases match TRBD2. The CDR3 length is 19 residues. V gave up 4 bases and J gave up 0 bases; unmatched junction bases: 16. CDR1 is LGHNA, CDR2 YNFKEQ, per germline. The CDR3 is CASSLIAGRGQSHQETQYF. Written as DNA, the CDR3 is TGTGCCAGCAGCCTTATAGCGGGACGGGGTCAATCGCACCAAGAGACCCAGTACTTC.

The chain employs TRBV9 and TRBJ2-7; 12 bases agree with TRBD1. Looked up from germline, CDR1 is SGDLS and CDR2 is YYNGEE. Trimming at V came to 3 bases and at J to 6 bases, leaving 7 bases not matched to a gene. The CDR3 runs 15 residues. The CDR3 reads CASSGPGTGGVEQYF. CDR3 nucleotide sequence: TGTGCCAGCAGCGGTCCCGGGACAGGGGGCGTCGAGCAGTACTTC.

V and J are TRBV25-1 and TRBJ2-3, with D perhaps assigned TRBD1 or TRBD2 (5 bases each). There are 16 residues in the CDR3. The V gene's germline CDR1 is MGHDK and CDR2 SYGVNS. V gave up 6 bases and J gave up 0 bases, with 16 bases separating them. For the CDR3, the DNA is TGTGCCAGCAGATCATTGCTGGGGACGAGCACAGATACGCAGTATTTT. Its translation: CASRSLLGTSTDTQYF.

This rearrangement joins TRBV5-6 to TRBJ2-5; 10 nucleotides align to TRBD2. The CDR3 covers 16 residues. Germline CDR1 SGHDT, CDR2 YYEEEE. With 7 bases clipped from V and 4 bases from J, the junction kept 13 bases outside the gene matches. The CDR3 region has the DNA TGTGCCAGCCTAGGGGGCCCTAGCGGGAGTCCAGAGACCCAGTACTTC. It translates to CASLGGPSGSPETQYF.